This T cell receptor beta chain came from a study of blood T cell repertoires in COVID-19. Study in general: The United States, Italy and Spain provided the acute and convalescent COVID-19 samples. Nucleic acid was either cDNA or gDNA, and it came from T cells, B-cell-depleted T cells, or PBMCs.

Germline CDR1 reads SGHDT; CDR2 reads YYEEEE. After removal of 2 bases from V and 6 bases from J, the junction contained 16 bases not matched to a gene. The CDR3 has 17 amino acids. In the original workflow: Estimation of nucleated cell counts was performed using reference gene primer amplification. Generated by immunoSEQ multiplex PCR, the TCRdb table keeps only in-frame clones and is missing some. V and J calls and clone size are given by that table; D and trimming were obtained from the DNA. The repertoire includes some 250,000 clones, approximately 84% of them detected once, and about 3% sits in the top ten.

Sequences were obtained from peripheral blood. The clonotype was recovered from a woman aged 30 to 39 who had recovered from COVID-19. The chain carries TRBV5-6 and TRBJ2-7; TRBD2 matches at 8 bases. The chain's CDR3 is CASSFGVAGGLGGEQYF. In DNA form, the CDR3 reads TGTGCCAGCAGCTTTGGTGTGGCGGGAGGACTGGGAGGCGAGCAGTACTTC.